This T cell receptor beta chain was sequenced for a study of neoadjuvant anti-PD-1 for oral cavity cancer. At the level of the study: Patients mostly received three to four biweekly nivolumab doses at 3 mg/kg before surgery. Non-progressing patients received a fourth nivolumab dose near day 43, then surgery on days 50-56.

The germline V gene has CDR1 MGHRA and CDR2 YSYEKL. The V end was cut by 1 base, the J end by 4 bases, with 11 bases between. The CDR3 has 15 amino acids. Here immunoSEQ multiplex PCR was the method, and the copy in TCRdb shows in-frame clones only, minus some. The sample yields 65,000 to 95,000 clones, approximately 80% seen once. This chain joins TRBV4-1 and TRBJ1-5; a weak D match, TRBD1 (5 bases). Material: PBMCs, obtained before nivolumab (anti-PD-1) treatment. This clonotype was obtained from a person aged 35 to 85 with oral cavity squamous cell carcinoma. CDR3 residues: CASSQVRQGNQPQHF. CDR3 in DNA: TGCGCCAGCAGCCAAGTGAGGCAGGGAAATCAGCCCCAGCATTTT.